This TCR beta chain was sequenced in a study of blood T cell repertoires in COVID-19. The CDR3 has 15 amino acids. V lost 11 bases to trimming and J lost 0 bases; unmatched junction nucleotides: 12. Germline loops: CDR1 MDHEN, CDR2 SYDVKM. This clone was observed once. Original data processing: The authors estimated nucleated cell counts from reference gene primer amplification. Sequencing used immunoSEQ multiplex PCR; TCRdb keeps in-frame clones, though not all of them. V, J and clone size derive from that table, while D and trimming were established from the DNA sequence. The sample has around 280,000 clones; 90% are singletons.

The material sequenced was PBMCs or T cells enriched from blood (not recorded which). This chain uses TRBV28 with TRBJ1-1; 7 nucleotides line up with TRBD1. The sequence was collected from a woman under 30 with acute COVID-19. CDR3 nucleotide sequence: TGTGCCTCATTAGAAAGACAGGGACTGAACACTGAAGCTTTCTTT. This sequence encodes CASLERQGLNTEAFF.